This is a list of T cell receptor beta chains from one sample in a study of T cells after yellow fever vaccination. MiXCR, run by TCRdb on the 5' RACE reads, gives a single entry per CDR3 protein. The data contain under 700,000 distinct CDR3 sequences, around 16% of them seen just once; the ten biggest clones take up around a sixth. The sequencing used PBMCs, collected less than 6 days after the first yellow fever vaccination. The source is a man between 18 and 35 years old who received the YFV17D yellow fever vaccine. CDR3s include the opening cysteine and the closing phenylalanine or tryptophan. A D gene is named only where the DNA matches it firmly.

d_call: NA
v_call: TRBV12-3/TRBV12-4
j_call: TRBJ1-2
cdr3_aa: CASSLSKRGYGYTF

d_call: NA
v_call: TRBV5-1
j_call: TRBJ2-7
cdr3_aa: CASSSGTAAYEQYF

d_call: NA
v_call: TRBV27
j_call: TRBJ1-2
cdr3_aa: CASSPREGIGYGYTF

d_call: NA
v_call: TRBV12-3/TRBV12-4
j_call: TRBJ2-4
cdr3_aa: CASSLEGTSEYF

d_call: TRBD2
v_call: TRBV11-2
j_call: TRBJ2-3
cdr3_aa: CASSFPYRLAGETDTQYF

d_call: TRBD1
v_call: TRBV12-3/TRBV12-4
j_call: TRBJ1-3
cdr3_aa: CASSPRQGIGNTIYF

d_call: NA
v_call: TRBV7-3
j_call: TRBJ2-3
cdr3_aa: CASSGAPNGDTQYF

d_call: TRBD1
v_call: TRBV7-9
j_call: TRBJ2-5
cdr3_aa: CASSHRTGGGQETQYF

d_call: NA
v_call: TRBV5-1
j_call: TRBJ2-1
cdr3_aa: CASRGDLGGTYNEQFF

d_call: TRBD1
v_call: TRBV5-1
j_call: TRBJ1-2
cdr3_aa: CASSLGAGGDFNCGYTF

d_call: NA
v_call: TRBV5-1
j_call: TRBJ1-5
cdr3_aa: CASSYRGEPYQPQHF

d_call: NA
v_call: TRBV6-2/TRBV6-3
j_call: TRBJ2-6
cdr3_aa: CASSYSIFSPSSGANVLTF

d_call: TRBD1
v_call: TRBV5-8
j_call: TRBJ1-5
cdr3_aa: CASSFWGDRGQPQHF

d_call: NA
v_call: TRBV28
j_call: TRBJ2-5
cdr3_aa: CASSPSGPHQYF

d_call: NA
v_call: TRBV12-3/TRBV12-4
j_call: TRBJ2-2
cdr3_aa: CASSWDSYTGELFF

d_call: NA
v_call: TRBV9
j_call: TRBJ2-1
cdr3_aa: CASSVFAGSYNEQFF

d_call: NA
v_call: TRBV7-9
j_call: TRBJ1-4
cdr3_aa: CASSLVSPAGEKLFF

d_call: NA
v_call: TRBV6-6
j_call: TRBJ2-7
cdr3_aa: CASSYPGGYEQYF

d_call: TRBD1
v_call: TRBV28
j_call: TRBJ2-5
cdr3_aa: CASRSQGAGQETQYF

d_call: NA
v_call: TRBV18
j_call: TRBJ2-5
cdr3_aa: CASSPSAQETQYF

d_call: NA
v_call: TRBV15
j_call: TRBJ2-3
cdr3_aa: CATSMSGPSTDTQYF

d_call: TRBD2
v_call: TRBV11-2
j_call: TRBJ2-3
cdr3_aa: CASRVFSGGGRDTQYF

d_call: NA
v_call: TRBV4-1
j_call: TRBJ2-1
cdr3_aa: CASSHPWDTSSYNEQFF

d_call: NA
v_call: TRBV7-3
j_call: TRBJ2-5
cdr3_aa: CASRARGGTPGETQYF

d_call: TRBD2
v_call: TRBV6-2/TRBV6-3
j_call: TRBJ2-5
cdr3_aa: CASYGTRGETQYF

d_call: NA
v_call: TRBV15
j_call: TRBJ1-5
cdr3_aa: CATSRGLENRVVGNQPQHF

d_call: NA
v_call: TRBV4-3
j_call: TRBJ1-3
cdr3_aa: CASSQDHNSGNTIYF

d_call: NA
v_call: TRBV10-2
j_call: TRBJ2-5
cdr3_aa: CASIGYSSETQYF

d_call: NA
v_call: TRBV6-2/TRBV6-3
j_call: TRBJ2-3
cdr3_aa: CASSYHRDFGTDTQYF

d_call: NA
v_call: TRBV4-2
j_call: TRBJ2-3
cdr3_aa: CASTERDTQYF

d_call: NA
v_call: TRBV11-1
j_call: TRBJ2-3
cdr3_aa: CASSSGKGGGTDTQYF

d_call: TRBD1
v_call: TRBV7-2
j_call: TRBJ2-5
cdr3_aa: CASSLVQGVETQYF

d_call: TRBD2
v_call: TRBV7-2
j_call: TRBJ2-7
cdr3_aa: CASSSRGGIDEQYF

d_call: NA
v_call: TRBV5-1
j_call: TRBJ2-2
cdr3_aa: CASSLEVRTEITGELFF

d_call: TRBD1
v_call: TRBV4-2
j_call: TRBJ1-2
cdr3_aa: CASSQEIRTGTRYTF

d_call: NA
v_call: TRBV20-1
j_call: TRBJ2-4
cdr3_aa: CSAADRAKNIQYF

d_call: NA
v_call: TRBV6-2/TRBV6-3
j_call: TRBJ2-3
cdr3_aa: CASRQWDGGRDTQYF

d_call: NA
v_call: TRBV9
j_call: TRBJ2-1
cdr3_aa: CASSVSPSRDEQFF

d_call: TRBD2
v_call: TRBV7-2
j_call: TRBJ2-3
cdr3_aa: CASSSERGHFTDTQYF

d_call: NA
v_call: TRBV2
j_call: TRBJ2-2
cdr3_aa: CASSDPNTGELFF

d_call: NA
v_call: TRBV27
j_call: TRBJ1-1
cdr3_aa: CASMPTGRNTEAFF

d_call: NA
v_call: TRBV29-1
j_call: TRBJ1-2
cdr3_aa: CSASDSLYGYTF

d_call: NA
v_call: TRBV7-8
j_call: TRBJ1-6
cdr3_aa: CASSIADSPLHF

d_call: NA
v_call: TRBV5-1
j_call: TRBJ2-7
cdr3_aa: CASSPVPGYEQYF

d_call: NA
v_call: TRBV5-1
j_call: TRBJ2-2
cdr3_aa: CASSVQGYTGELFF